The 28 T cell receptor beta chains below come from one sample, sequenced in a study of T-cell reconstitution after alpha-beta-depleted transplantation in children. Preparation of the TCRbeta library used unique molecular identifiers. TCRdb fed the PCR reads into MiXCR, producing one record per CDR3 protein. In the table there are 550,000 to 800,000 distinct CDR3 sequences, around 13% of which are singletons. Sequencing used PBMCs, obtained before TCRalphabeta/CD19-depleted stem cell transplant. The origin of the receptors is a girl aged 2 to 9 with congenital amegakaryocytic thrombocytopenia, due to receive a stem cell transplant.

This clonotype was observed a handful of times. This chain links TRBV14 with TRBJ2-7, with a weak D call TRBD2 (6 bases). There are 15 residues in the CDR3. Trimming took 4 bases from V and 0 from J, leaving 13 bases between them. Looked up from germline, CDR1 is SGHDN and CDR2 is FVKESK. The CDR3 sequence: CASSRVAESSYEQYF. The CDR3 nucleotides read TGTGCCAGCAGCCGAGTAGCGGAGAGCTCCTACGAGCAGTACTTC.

This chain uses TRBV20-1 with TRBJ2-1; tentative D call: TRBD2 (6 bases). Germline CDR1 is DFQATT and CDR2 is SNEGSKA (reference sequence). Trimming took 4 bases from V and 8 from J, leaving 12 bases between them. The length of the CDR3 is 12 residues. The CDR3 DNA follows: TGCAGTGCTACGCGGGATAGCGATGAGCAGTTCTTC. It yields the protein CSATRDSDEQFF.

Many counts were recorded for this clonotype. This chain uses TRBV20-1 with TRBJ2-1; 9 nucleotides agree with TRBD2. CDR3 size: 17 residues. Losses at the gene ends were 1 base for V and 10 bases for J; bases not matched to a gene: 17. From germline, CDR1 is DFQATT and CDR2 SNEGSKA (reference sequence). CDR3 loop: CSARGFLTSGPTAEQFF. DNA of the CDR3: TGCAGTGCTAGAGGGTTCCTTACTAGCGGGCCAACGGCCGAGCAGTTCTTC.

This clonotype showed up many times. V and J are TRBV4-1 and TRBJ2-1; 7 bases agree with TRBD2. This CDR3 is 18 amino acids long. J gave up 4 bases and V 0 bases, and 12 bases lay outside the gene matches. Germline values: CDR1 MGHRA, CDR2 YSYEKL. In DNA, the CDR3 is TGCGCCAGCAGCCAAGAAAGACGAGGCGGGAGAGATTACAATGAGCAGTTCTTC. Amino acids: CASSQERRGGRDYNEQFF.

This clonotype was seen many times. This chain uses TRBV20-1 with TRBJ2-3, with 9 nucleotides matching TRBD2. The germline V gene encodes CDR1 DFQATT and CDR2 SNEGSKA (reference sequence). CDR3 length: 16 residues. V dropped 1 base and J dropped 1; count of bases not matched to a gene: 6. Here the CDR3 DNA reads TGCAGTGCTAGAGCTAGCGGGATCGTCGGCACAGATACGCAGTATTTT. Protein product: CSARASGIVGTDTQYF.

In DNA form, the CDR3 reads TGTGCCAGCAGCTTGGATCTAGCGGGAGCGGAAGATACGCAGTATTTT. It encodes CASSLDLAGAEDTQYF. This rearrangement joins TRBV5-4 to TRBJ2-3; 10 nucleotides agree with TRBD2. Germline lookup yields CDR1 SGHNT and CDR2 YYREEE (reference sequence). V was pared by 0 bases and J by 5 bases, with 6 bases of the junction left unmatched. This CDR3 is 16 amino acids long. The variable domain in full, completed from reference TRBV5-4 and TRBJ2-3, reads ETGVTQSPTHLIKTRGQQVTLRCSSQSGHNTVSWYQQALGQGPQFIFQYYREEENGRGNFPPRFSGLQFPNYSSELNVNALELDDSALYLCASSLDLAGAEDTQYFGPGTRLTVL.

V gene TRBV5-1 combines with J gene TRBJ2-1; possibly TRBD1 or TRBD2 for D (5 bases each). The CDR3 is made up of 16 amino acids. V shed 3 bases and J shed 1 base, with 14 bases lying between them. The germline V gene has CDR1 SGHRS and CDR2 YFSETQ. The CDR3 DNA reads as TGCGCCAGCAGCTCTCCCCGGGACGGATCCTACAATGAGCAGTTCTTC. Translating gives CASSSPRDGSYNEQFF. The full variable domain, with the rest looked up from reference TRBV5-1 and TRBJ2-1, is KAGVTQTPRYLIKTRGQQVTLSCSPISGHRSVSWYQQTPGQGLQFLFEYFSETQRNKGNFPGRFSGRQFSNSRSEMNVSTLELGDSALYLCASSSPRDGSYNEQFFGPGTRLTVL.

This clonotype was found many times. CDR3 amino acids: CASSSRQGLSPATNEKLFF. For the CDR3, the DNA is TGCGCCAGCAGCTCCCGACAGGGACTATCCCCTGCAACTAATGAAAAACTGTTTTTT. This chain connects TRBV5-1 to TRBJ1-4; 7 positions match TRBD1. CDR3 length: 19 residues. The germline gives CDR1 SGHRS, CDR2 YFSETQ. The V and J ends lost 3 bases and 0 bases, in that order; junction bases with no gene match: 14.

This clonotype has just a few counts. J is TRBJ2-1 and V is TRBV9; no clear D. The CDR3 sequence is 14 residues long. The germline CDR1 and CDR2 sequences are SGDLS and YYNGEE. The V gene lost 2 bases and the J gene lost 9 bases, with 15 bases spanning the gap. Here the CDR3 reads CASSVALVSAEQFF. CDR3 in DNA: TGTGCCAGCAGCGTTGCACTCGTTAGTGCTGAGCAGTTCTTC. Variable domain in full (rest from reference TRBV9 and TRBJ2-1): DSGVTQTPKHLITATGQRVTLRCSPRSGDLSVYWYQQSLDQGLQFLIQYYNGEERAKGNILERFSAQQFPDLHSELNLSSLELGDSALYFCASSVALVSAEQFFGPGTRLTVL.

This clonotype was seen at least ten times. V usage is TRBV5-1 and J usage is TRBJ2-1; 7 bases fit TRBD1. Per germline, CDR1 SGHRS and CDR2 YFSETQ. V gave up 2 bases and J gave up 8 bases; unmatched junction bases: 10. The CDR3 has 15 residues. CDR3 sequence reads: CASSLMDRNLDEQFF. The CDR3, as DNA: TGCGCCAGCAGCTTAATGGACAGGAATCTGGATGAGCAGTTCTTC. Together with reference TRBV5-1 and TRBJ2-1, the CDR3 gives the full variable domain: KAGVTQTPRYLIKTRGQQVTLSCSPISGHRSVSWYQQTPGQGLQFLFEYFSETQRNKGNFPGRFSGRQFSNSRSEMNVSTLELGDSALYLCASSLMDRNLDEQFFGPGTRLTVL.

This clonotype was counted at least ten times. This chain joins TRBV6-5 and TRBJ1-1, with D tentatively TRBD1 (6 bases). Trimming pared 4 bases from V and 5 bases from J, leaving 20 bases between. The CDR3 sequence is 16 residues long. From germline, CDR1 is MNHEY and CDR2 SVGAGI. Here the CDR3 reads CASSLRDTLRKTEAFF. CDR3 bases: TGTGCCAGCAGTTTGAGGGACACCCTTCGTAAGACTGAAGCTTTCTTT.

There are a few counts of this clonotype. The chain links TRBV4-1 to TRBJ1-5; D not certain. Germline V gives CDR1 MGHRA, CDR2 YSYEKL. V lost 1 base, J lost 4 bases, and 11 bases lay in between. This CDR3 region has 15 residues. The CDR3 sequence: CASSQVPVSNQPQHF. CDR3 nucleotides: TGCGCCAGCAGCCAAGTCCCGGTTTCTAATCAGCCCCAGCATTTT.

There are many counts of this clonotype. This chain uses TRBV12-3 or TRBV12-4 with TRBJ2-1, with a possible D match to TRBD1 (5 bases). The CDR3 loop spans 14 amino acids. The CDR3 loop is CALTKKGVHNEQFF. CDR3 nucleotide sequence: TGTGCTCTTACTAAGAAAGGGGTCCACAATGAGCAGTTCTTC.

The CDR3 DNA follows: TGCAGTGCTAGAGGGGTGCGGGAGGCCTCCTACAATGAGCAGTTCTTC. Translated: CSARGVREASYNEQFF. The gene calls are TRBV20-1 and TRBJ2-1, with 8 bases matching TRBD2. The CDR3 spans 16 residues. V shed 1 base and J 0 bases; nucleotides not matched to a gene: 5. Germline assignment: CDR1 DFQATT and CDR2 SNEGSKA (reference sequence).

The chain has TRBV2 and TRBJ2-2, with D uncertain. The CDR3 is 12 amino acids. Trimming left V 7 bases short and J 1 base short, with 4 bases between. CDR1 is SNHLY, CDR2 FYNNEI, per germline. The CDR3 nucleotides read TGTGCCAGCACAAGGAACACCGGGGAGCTGTTTTTT. As protein: CASTRNTGELFF.

This sequence joins TRBV5-1 and TRBJ2-5; TRBD1 agrees at 7 bases. This CDR3 is 14 amino acids long. V shed 4 bases, J shed 1 base, and the junction held 4 bases outside the gene matches. Germline V gene data show CDR1 as SGHRS and CDR2 as YFSETQ. The chain's CDR3 is CASSGGQSQETQYF. The CDR3 nucleotides read TGCGCCAGCAGCGGGGGACAGTCCCAAGAGACCCAGTACTTC.

CDR3 residues: CASSLGPTSGKLYNEQFF. CDR3 sequence (DNA): TGTGCCAGCAGCTTAGGGCCGACTAGCGGGAAACTTTACAATGAGCAGTTCTTC. The chain links TRBV7-2 to TRBJ2-1; 11 bases match TRBD2. Germline values: CDR1 SGHTA, CDR2 FQGNSA. J gave up 4 bases and V 1 base, and 9 bases lay outside the gene matches. The CDR3 runs 18 residues.

This chain uses TRBV28 with TRBJ2-1; D gene uncertain. Germline V gives CDR1 MDHEN, CDR2 SYDVKM. The CDR3 is 12 residues long. Deletions cut 2 bases from V and 10 bases from J, with 9 bases between. CDR3 DNA sequence: TGTGCCAGCAGTTTAACCCTGAGCGAGCAGTTCTTC. Translated: CASSLTLSEQFF.

The CDR3 loop reads CSARFPSGRASGTDTQYF. Written as DNA, the CDR3 is TGCAGTGCCCGATTTCCTAGCGGGAGGGCCTCTGGCACAGATACGCAGTATTTT. This chain connects TRBV20-1 to TRBJ2-3; 12 bases are a match to TRBD2. V shed 6 bases, J shed 1 base, and the junction held 14 bases outside the gene matches. Germline V gives CDR1 DFQATT, CDR2 SNEGSKA (reference sequence). CDR3 length: 18 amino acids.

The chain joins TRBV28 to TRBJ1-5; no reliable D call. V lost 6 bases, J lost 8 bases, and 26 bases lay in between. This CDR3 comprises 17 residues. Germline V gene data show CDR1 as MDHEN and CDR2 as SYDVKM. The CDR3 protein is CASSHFYGDFTGEPQHF. CDR3 nucleotides: TGTGCCAGCAGCCATTTTTACGGGGATTTCACCGGGGAGCCCCAGCATTTT. The whole variable domain, filled in from reference TRBV28 and TRBJ1-5, reads DVKVTQSSRYLVKRTGEKVFLECVQDMDHENMFWYRQDPGLGLRLIYFSYDVKMKEKGDIPEGYSVSREKKERFSLILESASTNQTSMYLCASSHFYGDFTGEPQHFGDGTRLSIL.

This clonotype has a count of ten or more. The chain has TRBV20-1 and TRBJ2-6; no reliable D call. V was shortened by 0 bases and J by 0 bases, with 9 bases between the two germline ends. Germline values: CDR1 DFQATT, CDR2 SNEGSKA (reference sequence). CDR3 length: 16 amino acids. CDR3 bases: TGCAGTGCTAGAGAGGATCGGGTCTCTGGGGCCAACGTCCTGACTTTC. The encoded protein is CSAREDRVSGANVLTF.

There are many counts of this clonotype. The J gene is TRBJ2-1, the V gene TRBV29-1, with 9 bases aligning to TRBD1. The CDR3 runs 11 residues. Germline CDR1 SQVTM, CDR2 ANQGSEA. V shed 4 bases and J 15 bases; nucleotides not matched to a gene: 7. Here the CDR3 DNA reads TGCAGCGTTGTGGGACAGGGTCAACCGTTCTTC. Amino acid sequence: CSVVGQGQPFF.

This chain joins TRBV4-1 and TRBJ2-7; D may be TRBD2 (6 bases). The CDR3 sequence is 16 residues long. Germline assignment: CDR1 MGHRA and CDR2 YSYEKL. V was shortened by 1 base and J by 5 bases, with 18 bases between the two germline ends. The CDR3 loop reads CASSQVGTSPIHEQYF. The DNA for the CDR3 is TGCGCCAGCAGCCAAGTTGGAACTAGCCCTATCCACGAGCAGTACTTC.

This clonotype was recorded at least ten times. The V and J genes are TRBV2 and TRBJ2-6, with D perhaps matching TRBD1 (6 bases). This CDR3 is built from 15 residues. The ends were cut back, 7 bases at V and 0 bases at J, with 10 bases in the middle. The germline V gene encodes CDR1 SNHLY and CDR2 FYNNEI. CDR3 in DNA: TGTGCCAGCACAGGGGTTTTCTCTGGGGCCAACGTCCTGACTTTC. It yields the protein CASTGVFSGANVLTF.

Comments on this clonotype: A much larger clone sits a single nucleotide away, making a read error possible. CDR3 residues: CASSEDPAGVPNNEQFF. CDR3 sequence (DNA): TGCGCCAGCAGCGAAGATCCAGCGGGAGTTCCGAACAATGAGCAGTTCTTC. This chain uses TRBV4-1 with TRBJ2-1; 8 bases map to TRBD2. Germline V gives CDR1 MGHRA, CDR2 YSYEKL. The CDR3 is 17 amino acids.

There are a few counts of this clonotype. V gene TRBV2 combines with J gene TRBJ1-5; 8 bases are shared with TRBD1. V gave up 6 bases and J gave up 7 bases; unmatched junction bases: 8. The CDR3 covers 14 residues. Germline loops: CDR1 SNHLY, CDR2 FYNNEI. CDR3 residues: CASRPLRGHQPQHF. CDR3 bases: TGTGCCAGCAGACCCCTCAGGGGGCACCAGCCCCAGCATTTT.

This chain connects TRBV20-1 to TRBJ2-5; 7 bases are shared with TRBD1. In germline, CDR1 is DFQATT, CDR2 SNEGSKA (reference sequence). V lost 3 bases to trimming and J lost 5 bases; unmatched junction nucleotides: 3. The CDR3 covers 12 residues. Written as DNA, the CDR3 is TGCAGTGCTAGTATCAGGGGGGAGACCCAGTACTTC. This sequence encodes CSASIRGETQYF.

This clonotype came up many times. This chain links TRBV3-1 with TRBJ2-1; tentatively, D is TRBD2 (5 bases). This CDR3 has 15 amino acids. V lost 1 base and J 0 bases, leaving 7 bases between the germline ends. Germline loops: CDR1 LGHDT, CDR2 YNNKEL (reference sequence). CDR3 nucleotides: TGTGCCAGCAGCCAAGGTCGGGGCTCCTACAATGAGCAGTTCTTC. The encoded protein is CASSQGRGSYNEQFF.